These 15 T cell receptor beta chains share one sample of origin, sequenced in a study of T cell responses to AZD1222 COVID-19 vaccine. Measured with immunoSEQ multiplex PCR; TCRdb has only the in-frame clones, and not every one. Of around 100,000 clones listed, about nine tenths are singletons. The material sequenced was peripheral blood, taken on day 0 of AZD1222 vaccination. The receptors here all came from an adult in good health.

The chain combines TRBV6-5 with TRBJ2-7; TRBD2 matches 11 bases. Unmatched junction bases numbered 5, after V lost 6 bases and J lost 4 bases. CDR1 is MNHEY and CDR2 is SVGAGI in the germline V gene. The CDR3 sequence is 14 residues long. The CDR3 spells CASSYTSGGYEQYF. The CDR3 DNA is TGTGCCAGCAGCTACACTAGCGGGGGTTACGAGCAGTACTTC.

The chain links TRBV10-3 to TRBJ2-1; D possibly corresponds to TRBD2 (6 bases). Trimming pared 6 bases from V and 5 bases from J, leaving 14 bases between. The germline gives CDR1 ENHRY, CDR2 SYGVKD. There are 14 residues in the CDR3. CDR3 DNA sequence: TGTGCCATCAGGGCGACTAGGGGAGACAATGAGCAGTTCTTC. Residues: CAIRATRGDNEQFF.

This chain uses TRBV18 with TRBJ1-1; possibly TRBD1 for D (5 bases). Germline V gene sequence: CDR1 KGHSH, CDR2 LQKENI. CDR3 length: 17 residues. V dropped 2 bases and J dropped 0 bases, with 16 bases sitting between them. CDR3 sequence reads: CASSPRGSGTVNTEAFF. As DNA, the CDR3 is TGTGCCAGCTCACCAAGAGGGTCAGGGACCGTGAACACTGAAGCTTTCTTT.

The rearrangement links TRBV19 to TRBJ1-5, with 7 bases fitting TRBD1. Germline CDR1 and CDR2: LNHDA and SQIVND (reference sequence). The J segment lost 4 bases and the V segment lost 7 bases, leaving 10 bases of the junction unmatched. The CDR3 is made up of 15 amino acids. The CDR3 region has the DNA TGTGCCAGTACTCCCCGTCGACAGGGTAATCAGCCCCAGCATTTT. Amino acid sequence: CASTPRRQGNQPQHF.

The J gene is TRBJ1-5, the V gene TRBV3-1 (or the pseudogene TRBV3-2), with 7 positions matching TRBD1. The CDR3 sequence is 17 residues long. In germline, CDR1 is LGHDT, CDR2 YNNKEL (reference sequence). Trimming at V came to 2 bases and at J to 5 bases, leaving 12 bases not matched to a gene. The CDR3 coding sequence is TGTGCCAGCAGCCAAAGTGGGGGACAGTTCTCGGATCAGCCCCAGCATTTT. It codes for CASSQSGGQFSDQPQHF.

V is TRBV5-8 and J is TRBJ2-3, with D tentatively TRBD1 (6 bases). With 0 bases removed from V and 2 bases from J, the gap between germline ends came to 13 bases. Germline V CDR1 and CDR2: SGHTS, YDEGEE. The CDR3 length is 16 residues. CDR3 residues: CASSLEGVSLTDTQYF. The CDR3 DNA sequence: TGTGCCAGCAGCTTGGAGGGGGTCAGCCTCACAGATACGCAGTATTTT.

This clone occurred a few times. This sequence joins TRBV11-2 and TRBJ1-3; D remains unclear. V was cut by 0 bases and J by 3 bases, with 6 bases left in between. The CDR3 contains 14 residues. Germline CDR1 is SGHAT and CDR2 is FQNNGV. Written as DNA, the CDR3 is TGTGCCAGCAGCTTAGAGGTGGTTGGAAACACCATATATTTT. Translated: CASSLEVVGNTIYF.

V is TRBV24-1 and J is TRBJ2-2; 7 bases are a match to TRBD1. This CDR3 has 14 amino acids. J lost 3 bases, V lost 6 bases, and 3 bases had no gene match. Looked up from germline, CDR1 is KGHDR and CDR2 is SFDVKD. CDR3 amino acids: CATSRTGDTGELFF. CDR3 DNA: TGTGCCACCAGTCGAACAGGGGACACCGGGGAGCTGTTTTTT.

The V and J genes are TRBV4-1 and TRBJ2-1, with 12 bases that match TRBD2. The CDR3 loop spans 14 amino acids. The ends lost 5 bases at V and 7 bases at J; junction bases unmatched: 3. CDR1 and CDR2 (germline): MGHRA, YSYEKL. The chain's CDR3 is CASSYLAGGNEQFF. The CDR3 DNA sequence: TGCGCCAGCAGCTACCTAGCGGGGGGGAATGAGCAGTTCTTC.

The rearrangement uses TRBV11-3 and TRBJ1-1, with unresolved D. This CDR3 is 13 amino acids long. From germline, CDR1 is SGHNT and CDR2 YENEEA. V lost 3 bases to trimming and J lost 4 bases, with 9 bases between them. CDR3 sequence reads: CASSFGQSTEAFF. For the CDR3, the DNA is TGTGCCAGCAGCTTCGGCCAGAGCACTGAAGCTTTCTTT.

V is TRBV3-1 (or the pseudogene TRBV3-2) and J is TRBJ2-3; 10 bases fit TRBD1. J was trimmed by 6 bases and V by 4 bases; bases with no gene match: 7. CDR3 size: 15 residues. Germline assignment: CDR1 LGHDT and CDR2 YNNKEL (reference sequence). The DNA of the CDR3 is TGTGCCAGCAGCCCGCGGACAGGGGGGTCGGATACGCAGTATTTT. Translated, it gives CASSPRTGGSDTQYF.

V usage is TRBV5-1 and J usage is TRBJ2-4, with D maybe TRBD2 (6 bases). Germline assignment: CDR1 SGHRS and CDR2 YFSETQ. The CDR3 consists of 14 residues. V was clipped by 9 bases and J by 11 bases, with 24 bases between them. The CDR3 coding sequence is TGCGCCACCAAACCCACCCCCGGCTCGGGGGTTCAGTACTTC. This encodes CATKPTPGSGVQYF.

Of note for this clone: At one end the junction does not follow the germline gene, possibly because of a read error. V and J are TRBV6-5 and TRBJ2-7, with D unclear. The germline CDR1 and CDR2 sequences are MNHEY and SVGAGI. The CDR3 has 10 amino acids. In nucleotides, the CDR3 is TGTGCCAGCAGGTACTACGAGCAGTACTTC. It yields the protein CASRYYEQYF.

The V call is TRBV20-1, the J call TRBJ1-4, with D unclear. The CDR3 loop spans 11 amino acids. V lost 0 bases and J 8 bases, leaving 4 bases between the germline ends. The germline V gene encodes CDR1 DFQATT and CDR2 SNEGSKA (reference sequence). The CDR3 loop is CSARDSEKLFF. In DNA form, the CDR3 reads TGCAGTGCTAGAGACAGCGAAAAACTGTTTTTT.

V gene TRBV5-5 combines with J gene TRBJ1-4; D gene uncertain. CDR3 length equals 16 residues. Germline V gene sequence: CDR1 SGHKS, CDR2 YYEKEE (reference sequence). Between the trimmed V and J ends, which lost 2 bases and 4 bases, there was a span of 15 bases. The CDR3 DNA reads TGTGCCAGCAGCTTCTTTATCGAGTCCAGTAATGAAAAACTGTTTTTT. The encoded protein is CASSFFIESSNEKLFF.